The following is a T cell receptor (beta chain) sequence with its context. Antigen: not known. The data stem from a study of vaccination effects on CD4 cells after COVID-19. An approximately ten-day culture period preceded the isolation of CD4+ T cells. Participants were given two doses of BNT162b2 or mRNA-1273 vaccine. This table comes from immunoSEQ multiplex PCR, and its TCRdb copy is limited to in-frame clones, with some not included. The sample has approximately 61,000 clones; nearly 80% are singletons. The CDR3 is 15 amino acids. CDR1 is MRHNA, CDR2 SNTAGT, per germline. Trimming took 0 bases from V and 1 from J, leaving 7 bases between them.

Sequencing used CD4+ T cells from PBMCs cultured without peptide, obtained after COVID-19 vaccination. This clonotype originated in a human donor who received a COVID-19 vaccine. V is TRBV6-4 and J is TRBJ1-3; D remains unclear. The CDR3 is CASSDSWGSGNTIYF. The CDR3 nucleotides are TGTGCCAGCAGTGACTCATGGGGATCTGGAAACACCATATATTTT.